This entry lists 13 T cell receptor beta chains sequenced from one sample in a study of blood T cell repertoires in COVID-19. The table came from immunoSEQ multiplex PCR; TCRdb's copy has only in-frame clones and leaves some out. This repertoire shows about 170,000 clones, approximately 79% found once; its top ten account for 3%. Sequenced input: peripheral blood. These receptors all stem from a woman of 80 years or more with acute or convalescent COVID-19.

CDR3 loop: CASSWVTTRRSYNEQFF. The CDR3 nucleotides are TGTGCCAGCAGCTGGGTCACGACTAGGCGATCCTACAATGAGCAGTTCTTC. The chain is built from TRBV7-2 and TRBJ2-1; D might be TRBD2 (6 bases). The germline V gene encodes CDR1 SGHTA and CDR2 FQGNSA. V lost 4 bases to trimming and J lost 1 base, with 17 bases between them. The CDR3 contains 17 residues.

The chain has TRBV28 and TRBJ1-1; D call uncertain. Germline CDR1 and CDR2: MDHEN and SYDVKM. V shed 2 bases and J shed 6 bases, with 10 bases lying between them. The CDR3 contains 13 residues. The CDR3 sequence: CASSLQGGPEAFF. DNA for the CDR3: TGTGCCAGCAGTTTACAAGGAGGGCCTGAAGCTTTCTTT. The complete variable domain, with remaining parts taken from reference TRBV28 and TRBJ1-1, reads DVKVTQSSRYLVKRTGEKVFLECVQDMDHENMFWYRQDPGLGLRLIYFSYDVKMKEKGDIPEGYSVSREKKERFSLILESASTNQTSMYLCASSLQGGPEAFFGQGTRLTVV.

The gene calls are TRBV10-3 and TRBJ1-1; D is ambiguous. The V end was cut by 7 bases, the J end by 7 bases, with 16 bases between. Germline V gives CDR1 ENHRY, CDR2 SYGVKD. This CDR3 comprises 13 residues. CDR3 residues: CAITQSLEFEAFF. CDR3 DNA: TGTGCCATCACCCAATCTCTAGAATTTGAAGCTTTCTTT.

J is TRBJ1-4 and V is TRBV11-2; 8 positions agree with TRBD1. The CDR3 has 13 residues. Germline CDR1 SGHAT, CDR2 FQNNGV. J lost 8 bases, V lost 6 bases, and 5 bases had no gene match. CDR3 coding DNA: TGTGCCAGCAGTCAAAACAGGGGGGAAAAACTGTTTTTT. Residues: CASSQNRGEKLFF.

The J gene is TRBJ1-3, the V gene TRBV11-2; 7 nucleotides agree with TRBD1. CDR3 length: 15 residues. CDR1 and CDR2 (germline): SGHAT, FQNNGV. J lost 1 base, V lost 5 bases, and 5 bases had no gene match. The CDR3 nucleotides are TGTGCCAGCAGCCCCAACAGGGGTTCTGGAAACACCATATATTTT. It codes for CASSPNRGSGNTIYF. Drawing the rest from reference TRBV11-2 and TRBJ1-3, the complete variable domain is EAGVAQSPRYKIIEKRQSVAFWCNPISGHATLYWYQQILGQGPKLLIQFQNNGVVDDSQLPKDRFSAERLKGVDSTLKIQPAKLEDSAVYLCASSPNRGSGNTIYFGEGSWLTVV.

This chain links TRBV23-1 with TRBJ1-5; tentative D call: TRBD1 (6 bases). TRBV23-1 is placed among ORFs of uncertain function. Trimming left V 6 bases short and J 6 bases short, with 18 bases between. The CDR3 length is 15 residues. CDR3 sequence (DNA): TGCGCCAGCAGACCCCCTAACAGGGTCGTTCAGCCCCAGCATTTT. Translating it yields CASRPPNRVVQPQHF.

This rearrangement joins TRBV18 to TRBJ2-2; D possibly corresponds to TRBD2 (7 bases). Germline V gene data show CDR1 as KGHSH and CDR2 as LQKENI. Deletions cut 3 bases from V and 1 base from J, with 21 bases between. This CDR3 comprises 19 residues. CDR3 amino acids: CASSPVSTGAGQNTGELFF. CDR3 bases: TGTGCCAGCTCACCCGTCTCTACCGGAGCGGGACAGAACACCGGGGAGCTGTTTTTT.

This chain joins TRBV28 and TRBJ1-2; perhaps TRBD1 as D (6 bases). Germline-derived CDR1 and CDR2 are MDHEN and SYDVKM. Trimming pared 6 bases from V and 8 bases from J, leaving 22 bases between. The CDR3 length is 15 residues. The CDR3 protein is CASSSVQGGVRGYTF. In DNA, the CDR3 is TGTGCCAGCAGCTCAGTACAGGGAGGGGTGAGGGGCTACACCTTC.

The chain has TRBV28 and TRBJ1-1; 7 bases match TRBD1. The CDR3 extends over 15 amino acids. V lost 5 bases, J lost 6 bases, and 12 bases stayed unmatched. CDR1 and CDR2 from the germline V gene are MDHEN and SYDVKM. As DNA, the CDR3 is TGTGCCAGCAGTACTCCTACAGGGGACGCCGCTGAAGCTTTCTTT. Its translation is CASSTPTGDAAEAFF.

The table lists this clone with a count of one. V is TRBV4-1 and J is TRBJ2-3; TRBD2 agrees at 8 bases. Germline trimming cut 4 bases from V and 1 base from J; bases unmatched to any gene: 7. The CDR3 totals 16 residues. CDR1 MGHRA and CDR2 YSYEKL come from the germline V gene. The CDR3 loop is CASSPKKAGGTDTQYF. CDR3 nucleotide sequence: TGCGCCAGCAGCCCGAAAAAAGCGGGAGGCACAGATACGCAGTATTTT.

This sequence joins TRBV5-1 and TRBJ1-4, with TRBD1 matching 7 bases. This CDR3 is 14 amino acids long. V lost 0 bases to trimming and J lost 5 bases; unmatched junction nucleotides: 1. Germline loops: CDR1 SGHRS, CDR2 YFSETQ. The CDR3 here is CASSLGQGNEKLFF. CDR3 nucleotide sequence: TGCGCCAGCAGCTTGGGACAGGGAAATGAAAAACTGTTTTTT.

This clone was seen many times. This chain connects TRBV28 to TRBJ1-5; D might be TRBD1 (5 bases). Per germline, CDR1 MDHEN and CDR2 SYDVKM. The CDR3 length is 16 residues. V dropped 6 bases and J dropped 3 bases, with 18 bases sitting between them. CDR3 in DNA: TGTGCCAGCAGACGGGGAGGGGTCAGCAACAATCAGCCCCAGCATTTT. This translates into CASRRGGVSNNQPQHF.

This clone turned up a few times. The chain recombines TRBV7-2 with TRBJ2-7; D remains unclear. The CDR3 is 13 residues long. The V gene's germline CDR1 is SGHTA and CDR2 FQGNSA. Trimming cost V 5 bases and J 2 bases, with 10 bases left between them. The CDR3 reads CASSHRVTYEQYF. The CDR3 nucleotides are TGTGCCAGCAGCCACCGGGTAACCTACGAGCAGTACTTC. Full variable domain (rest looked up from reference TRBV7-2 and TRBJ2-7): GAGVSQSPSNKVTEKGKDVELRCDPISGHTALYWYRQSLGQGLEFLIYFQGNSAPDKSGLPSDRFSAERTGGSVSTLTIQRTQQEDSAVYLCASSHRVTYEQYFGPGTRLTVT.